One sample yielded the 10 T cell receptor beta chains listed below, sequenced in a study of T cells in Graves' hyperthyroidism and ophthalmopathy. Researchers amplified the TCR beta CDR3 regions from RNA transcripts. In the first-round RT-PCR of the TCR CDR3, the HTBI primer set was used. TCRdb re-called the multiplex PCR reads with MiXCR, one entry per CDR3 protein. Of approximately 600,000 distinct CDR3 sequences listed, about 17% were seen once; the top ten hold approximately 3.8%. Sequenced material: blood. The receptor source for this set is a woman aged 25 to 39 with Graves' hyperthyroidism.

At least ten counts were recorded for this clonotype. The chain is built from TRBV2 and TRBJ2-2; D remains ambiguous. Germline V gives CDR1 SNHLY, CDR2 FYNNEI. Trimming cost V 5 bases and J 3 bases, with 13 bases left between them. CDR3 length equals 15 residues. CDR3 sequence: CASSSRTIHTGELFF. The DNA for the CDR3 is TGTGCCAGCAGTTCCCGGACCATCCACACCGGGGAGCTGTTTTTT.

This clonotype was recorded many times. J is TRBJ2-7 and V is TRBV20-1; 10 bases are a match to TRBD2. Looked up from germline, CDR1 is DFQATT and CDR2 is SNEGSKA (reference sequence). V trimming: 5 bases; J trimming: 4 bases; junction bases outside the gene matches: 2. The CDR3 contains 12 residues. CDR3 in amino acids: CSAWTSGYEQYF. The CDR3 bases are TGCAGTGCTTGGACTAGCGGTTACGAGCAGTACTTC.

There are many counts of this clonotype. CDR3 protein: CASPRRGDYNEQFF. CDR3 coding DNA: TGTGCCAGCCCGAGACGAGGCGACTACAATGAGCAGTTCTTC. This rearrangement joins TRBV2 to TRBJ2-1; D unclear. CDR1 and CDR2 (germline): SNHLY, FYNNEI. The CDR3 length is 14 residues. V lost 8 bases and J lost 3, with 14 bases in between.

Concerning this clonotype itself: A read error may explain this, as a much larger clone is one base away. This chain links TRBV30 with TRBJ2-7, with a possible D match to TRBD2 (5 bases). The V end was cut by 0 bases, the J end by 7 bases, with 10 bases between. CDR3 length: 12 amino acids. Germline lookup yields CDR1 GTSNPN and CDR2 SVGIG (reference sequence). The CDR3 is CAWSVWGDEQYF. The CDR3, as DNA: TGTGCCTGGAGTGTATGGGGAGATGAGCAGTACTTC.

The CDR3 region has the DNA TGCGCCAGCAGCTTGGCGCAAATGACAGGGAAAGATGGCTACACCTTC. Amino acid sequence: CASSLAQMTGKDGYTF. The chain links TRBV5-1 to TRBJ1-2; 7 positions match TRBD1. The junction had 11 bases not matched to a gene; V was cut back by 0 bases and J by 6 bases. The CDR3 consists of 16 residues. In germline, CDR1 is SGHRS, CDR2 YFSETQ.

The V call is TRBV6-1, the J call TRBJ2-1; no clear D gene. Germline CDR1 MNHNS, CDR2 SASEGT. This CDR3 region has 10 residues. Trimming removed 5 bases at V and 10 bases at J, with 6 bases between. CDR3 sequence: CASSIQEQFF. DNA of the CDR3: TGTGCCAGCAGTATCCAGGAGCAGTTCTTC.

The chain couples TRBV3-1 to TRBJ2-5, with TRBD1 as a possible D gene (6 bases). This CDR3 is 19 amino acids long. The V end lost 0 bases, the J end lost 2 bases, and 22 bases lay between the germline ends. The germline CDR1 and CDR2 sequences are LGHDT and YNNKEL (reference sequence). Here the CDR3 reads CASSQDGHPGTLRQETQYF. CDR3 DNA: TGTGCCAGCAGCCAAGACGGTCACCCCGGGACACTTAGACAAGAGACCCAGTACTTC.

This clonotype turned up a few times. The chain uses TRBV7-9 and TRBJ2-5, with D maybe TRBD2 (6 bases). Germline V gene sequence: CDR1 SEHNR, CDR2 FQNEAQ (reference sequence). The ends were cut back, 1 base at V and 4 bases at J, with 10 bases in the middle. The CDR3 consists of 14 residues. For the CDR3, the DNA is TGTGCCAGCAGCTTAGTAGCAGCGGGAGAGACCCAGTACTTC. It codes for CASSLVAAGETQYF.

The V call is TRBV27, the J call TRBJ2-1; D is unresolved. This CDR3 spans 13 amino acids. Trimming removed 0 bases at V and 7 bases at J, with 7 bases between. Germline V gives CDR1 MNHEY, CDR2 SMNVEV (reference sequence). The CDR3 sequence: CASSLSSENEQFF. CDR3 coding DNA: TGTGCCAGCAGTTTATCGTCGGAGAATGAGCAGTTCTTC.

The chain links TRBV28 to TRBJ2-7, with TRBD1 matching over 9 bases. Germline CDR1 reads MDHEN; CDR2 reads SYDVKM. The CDR3 is made up of 15 amino acids. The trim removed 6 bases at V and 5 bases at J, leaving 11 bases unmatched. CDR3 protein: CASRARGTGRNEQYF. The CDR3 DNA sequence: TGTGCCAGCAGGGCCCGGGGGACAGGGAGGAACGAGCAGTACTTC.